These T cell receptor beta chains were read from a single sample in a study of blood T cell repertoires in COVID-19. Clones were sequenced by immunoSEQ multiplex PCR, and TCRdb holds only the in-frame ones, with some missing. The sample gives 65,000 to 75,000 clones, 80% of which show up once; about 12% is in the top ten. Sequencing was carried out using peripheral blood. Receptor source: a human donor in a cohort sampled during active COVID-19. Each CDR3 is given with its conserved first and last residue. Each record gives: V gene, clone size, J gene, D gene, CDR3 DNA, CDR3 protein. The D gene is left open where the match is weak. Rows may omit the clone size; those that give it use once, few, many or a size class.

TRBV3-1/TRBV3-2	NA	TRBJ2-5	NA	TGTGCCAGCAGCCGGGCTCCCCAAGAGACCCAGTACTTC	CASSRAPQETQYF
TRBV7-3	NA	TRBJ2-1	NA	TGTGCCAGCAGCTTAATCCCCAATGGACAGTCGGAGCAGTTCTTC	CASSLIPNGQSEQFF
TRBV7-9	NA	TRBJ2-5	TRBD1	TGTGCCAGCAACGACAGGGTCCAAGAGACCCAGTACTTC	CASNDRVQETQYF
TRBV6-2/TRBV6-3	NA	TRBJ1-2	NA	TGTGCCAGCAGTTATAATGTCGGTGGCTACACCTTC	CASSYNVGGYTF
TRBV27	NA	TRBJ1-1	TRBD1	TGTGCCAGCAGCCGGTATGGGACAGGGGCGAAAACGGGTGAAGCTTTCTTT	CASSRYGTGAKTGEAFF
TRBV7-2	NA	TRBJ2-7	NA	TGTGCCAGCAGCTTGTCCGGGGGATACGAGCAGTACTTC	CASSLSGGYEQYF
TRBV29-1	NA	TRBJ2-1	TRBD2	TGCAGCGTCGGGGGGGGTCCCTTTGGTTTCTACAATGAGCAGTTCTTC	CSVGGGPFGFYNEQFF
TRBV19	few	TRBJ1-5	TRBD1	TGTGCCAGTAGTGTCCCGGGACAGGGAACTCAGCCCCAGCATTTT	CASSVPGQGTQPQHF
TRBV7-9	NA	TRBJ1-1	NA	TGTGCCAGCAGCTTCCGAGACTGGACTGAAGCTTTCTTT	CASSFRDWTEAFF
TRBV7-2	many	TRBJ1-3	NA	TGTGCCAGCAGCCCATCTACGTCACAGGGAAACACCATATATTTT	CASSPSTSQGNTIYF
TRBV5-1	NA	TRBJ2-5	NA	TGCGCCAGCAGCTTAAGGGGAGGCGAGACCCAGTACTTC	CASSLRGGETQYF
TRBV30	once	TRBJ2-1	TRBD2	TGTGCCTTGACTAGCGGGGGGGCAGGCTACAATGAGCAGTTCTTC	CALTSGGAGYNEQFF
TRBV10-2	NA	TRBJ2-5	NA	TGCGCCAGCAGTGAGTCAGACTATCGGGAGACCCAGTACTTC	CASSESDYRETQYF
TRBV9	NA	TRBJ2-5	TRBD2	TGTGCCAGCAGCAGCAGGGGACTAGCCAAAGAGACCCAGTACTTC	CASSSRGLAKETQYF
TRBV28	NA	TRBJ2-3	TRBD1	TGTGCCAGCAAGACAGGGCTCCCAGATACGCAGTATTTT	CASKTGLPDTQYF
TRBV19	NA	TRBJ1-6	TRBD1	TGTGCCAGTGGTCCCGGGACAGGGCCTTTACTCTCCTATAATTCACCCCTCCACTTT	CASGPGTGPLLSYNSPLHF
TRBV5-5	NA	TRBJ1-1	NA	TGTGCCAGCAGCTTGGTAGACAAGAACACTGAAGCTTTCTTT	CASSLVDKNTEAFF
TRBV5-4	NA	TRBJ2-1	TRBD2	TGTGCCAGCAGCTTGGACGGGGGGGGATACAATGAGCAGTTCTTC	CASSLDGGGYNEQFF
TRBV7-2	NA	TRBJ1-1	NA	TGTGCCAGCAGCTTAGGTGGGGAGACTGAAGCTTTCTTT	CASSLGGETEAFF
TRBV5-1	once	TRBJ2-6	NA	TGCGCCAGCAGCTTGAAACAGGCTGGGGCCAACGTCCTGACTTTC	CASSLKQAGANVLTF
TRBV2	once	TRBJ2-5	TRBD2	TGTGCCAGCAGTGCCTTACTAGCGGGAGTCGCTCCAAGGGAGACCCAGTACTTC	CASSALLAGVAPRETQYF
TRBV6-6	NA	TRBJ1-1	NA	TGTGCCAGCAGCTTCAACAGGGTAACTGAAGCTTTCTTT	CASSFNRVTEAFF
TRBV7-2	NA	TRBJ1-3	TRBD1	TGTGCCAGCAGCCCACGGACAGGGGGACTAAACACCATATATTTT	CASSPRTGGLNTIYF
TRBV11-3	NA	TRBJ1-1	TRBD1	TGTGCCAGCAGCCCTCGAACAGGGGTGAACACTGAAGCTTTCTTT	CASSPRTGVNTEAFF
TRBV9	NA	TRBJ1-2	NA	TGTGCCAGCAGCGTAGATGGGTCAGGCGATAACTATGGCTACACCTTC	CASSVDGSGDNYGYTF
TRBV6-5	few	TRBJ1-5	TRBD1	TGTGCCAGCAGTCCCCAGGGGGGATATTATCAGCCCCAGCATTTT	CASSPQGGYYQPQHF
TRBV28	NA	TRBJ1-2	TRBD1	TGTGCCAGCAGTCGACAGGGACTCATCTATGGCTACACCTTC	CASSRQGLIYGYTF
TRBV6-4	NA	TRBJ2-6	TRBD1	TGTGCCAGCAGCGGGACAGGGACCTCTGGGGCCAACGTCCTGACTTTC	CASSGTGTSGANVLTF
TRBV4-1	NA	TRBJ2-5	TRBD2	TGCGCCAGCAGCCAAGAGGGGGGGGTGTACCAAGAGACCCAGTACTTC	CASSQEGGVYQETQYF
TRBV18	NA	TRBJ2-1	NA	TGTGCCAGCTCATCGCGTGACCTGGGGACATCCCGACGGGACTACAATGAGCAGTTCTTC	CASSSRDLGTSRRDYNEQFF
TRBV5-8	once	TRBJ1-5	NA	TGTGCCAGCAGCTTAGAAGGGGTGGGGCAGCCCCAGCATTTT	CASSLEGVGQPQHF
TRBV5-8	NA	TRBJ2-7	TRBD2	TGTGCCAGCAGAACTAGCGGGGGCTTTCCCCCCTACGAGCAGTACTTC	CASRTSGGFPPYEQYF
TRBV4-3	NA	TRBJ1-2	NA	TGCGCCAGCAGCCAAAACAGGGCGCTCATTAACTATGGCTACACCTTC	CASSQNRALINYGYTF
TRBV5-1	NA	TRBJ1-1	TRBD1	TGCGCCAGCAGGGGACAGGGGGTTGCTGAAGCTTTCTTT	CASRGQGVAEAFF
TRBV12-5	NA	TRBJ1-5	NA	TGTGCTAGTGGCGAGGGCGGGCGACAGCCCCAGCATTTT	CASGEGGRQPQHF
TRBV7-6	NA	TRBJ1-1	NA	TGTGCCAGCAGCCCCTCTGAGGGCCGCGTCGGTGAAGCTTTCTTT	CASSPSEGRVGEAFF
TRBV23-1	NA	TRBJ1-1	TRBD1	TGCGCCAGCAGTCACATGGGGACAGGGGAGAGATCATGGGTGAATGAAGCTTTCTTT	CASSHMGTGERSWVNEAFF
TRBV10-3	NA	TRBJ2-7	TRBD2	TGTGCCATCAATGGTCTAGCGGGGGAGGACGAGCAGTACTTC	CAINGLAGEDEQYF
TRBV2	few	TRBJ1-6	TRBD1	TGTGCCAGCGCTCCGGGACAGGGACAACGGTCACCCCTCCACTTT	CASAPGQGQRSPLHF
TRBV4-2	NA	TRBJ2-3	TRBD2	TGTGCCAGCAGCCAAGTGGCTAGCGGGGAATCAGATACGCAGTATTTT	CASSQVASGESDTQYF
TRBV16	NA	TRBJ1-5	TRBD1	TGTGCCAGCAGCCAATCAACAGGGGGTCAGCCCCAGCATTTT	CASSQSTGGQPQHF
TRBV6-6	once	TRBJ1-6	TRBD1	TGTGCCAGCAGTCACCGGAGACAGGGGGAGTCACCCCTCCACTTT	CASSHRRQGESPLHF
TRBV7-3	NA	TRBJ1-2	TRBD1	TGTGCCAGCGGGAGGGGACAGGGATCGGGCTACACCTTC	CASGRGQGSGYTF
TRBV2	NA	TRBJ1-1	NA	TGTGCCAGCAGTGAACCCGGACAGTCTGAAGCTTTCTTT	CASSEPGQSEAFF
TRBV9	NA	TRBJ2-1	TRBD2	TGTGCCAGCAGCTTTTCGGGACTAGCGGCGTACAATGAGCAGTTCTTC	CASSFSGLAAYNEQFF
TRBV6-5	once	TRBJ2-7	NA	TGTGCCAGCAGTCGGGACACCACCTACGAGCAGTACTTC	CASSRDTTYEQYF